This TCR beta chain was documented in a study of post-analysis software for immune sequencing data. Worth noting for this clonotype: Its antigen remains unidentified.

Findings of the study overall: Samples sharing a preparation batch grouped tightly together when assessed by F measure. The study found significantly lower normalized Chao1 diversity in multiple sclerosis patients than in controls. Compared with controls, patients had more of about 5 TRBV segments, including TRBV5-6, TRBV5-1 and TRBV20-1.

The ends lost 3 bases at V and 7 bases at J; junction bases unmatched: 13. There are 16 residues in the CDR3. Germline values: CDR1 SGHRS, CDR2 YFSETQ. TCR beta cDNA libraries had unique molecular identifiers. TCRdb recomputed calls from the PCR reads with MiXCR, one row per CDR3 protein. The table lists some 700,000 distinct CDR3 sequences, 59% of them singletons, with about 11% in the top ten. The receptor was isolated from a girl aged 2 to 9 with multiple sclerosis. Specimen: blood. The chain uses TRBV5-1 and TRBJ2-1; TRBD2 matches at 7 bases. The CDR3 DNA sequence: TGCGCCAGCAGCTGGGGAGCGGGAAGGGGCCAAAATGAGCAGTTCTTC. It specifies CASSWGAGRGQNEQFF.